Listed below are T cell receptor beta chains from one sample, sequenced in a study of OX40 agonist ivuxolimab in advanced cancers. Clones were sequenced by immunoSEQ multiplex PCR, and TCRdb holds only the in-frame ones, with some missing. Of about 70,000 clones listed, around 90% are singletons. The sequences come from CD4+ or CD8+ T cells sorted from blood, collected in a trial of the OX40 agonist ivuxolimab. The receptors were gathered from an adult with an advanced solid tumor such as melanoma, head and neck, liver or kidney cancer. Each CDR3 is given with its conserved first and last residue.

CDR3: CASSTLGEKLFF; J: TRBJ1-4; V: TRBV28
CDR3: CASSPGVGDEQYF; J: NA; V: TRBV18
CDR3: CASPNRENTEAFF; J: TRBJ1-1; V: TRBV28
CDR3: CASSAALTGRPYEQYF; J: TRBJ2-7; V: TRBV9
CDR3: CASSYVAGSSTDTQYF; J: TRBJ2-3; V: TRBV7-2
CDR3: CASGFHRGSDNSPLHF; J: TRBJ1-6; V: TRBV12-5
CDR3: CAISAEGAGNWEKLFF; J: TRBJ1-4; V: TRBV10-3
CDR3: CASSSQGGDSPSRTEAFF; J: TRBJ1-1; V: TRBV7-6
CDR3: CASRGPGYGYTF; J: TRBJ1-2; V: TRBV28
CDR3: CASSLANRVASPLHF; J: TRBJ1-6; V: TRBV7-2
CDR3: CASSLTQVNYGYTF; J: TRBJ1-2; V: TRBV28
CDR3: CASSQNTEAFF; J: TRBJ1-1; V: TRBV28
CDR3: CASSRTSGDYQETQYF; J: TRBJ2-5; V: TRBV7-2
CDR3: CASRLQENTGELFF; J: TRBJ2-2; V: TRBV6-6
CDR3: CASSIDSRSNQPQHF; J: TRBJ1-5; V: TRBV19
CDR3: CASSLFGGSGNTIYF; J: TRBJ1-3; V: TRBV11-2
CDR3: CASGSNRGSSTGELFF; J: TRBJ2-2; V: TRBV9
CDR3: CASSLAAGQPQHF; J: TRBJ1-5; V: TRBV14
CDR3: CASSPRGDSRGSGNTIYF; J: TRBJ1-3; V: TRBV18
CDR3: CASSPSTGVKMANYGYTF; J: TRBJ1-2; V: TRBV18
CDR3: CASRNGGVGKLFF; J: TRBJ1-4; V: TRBV28
CDR3: CASSQIGTGNSEKLFF; J: TRBJ1-4; V: TRBV11-2
CDR3: CASSHGRDVAYEQYF; J: TRBJ2-7; V: TRBV6-5
CDR3: CASSLVPGQGLTDTQYF; J: TRBJ2-3; V: TRBV5-1
CDR3: CASSLAIGGETQYF; J: TRBJ2-5; V: TRBV7-9
CDR3: CASSFSPPGLSNQPQHF; J: TRBJ1-5; V: TRBV7-8
CDR3: CASSGDGTAYSNQPQHF; J: TRBJ1-5; V: TRBV6-1
CDR3: CASSGEDSFPFTDTQYF; J: TRBJ2-3; V: TRBV9
CDR3: CASSLEGGLYNEQFF; J: TRBJ2-1; V: TRBV6-4
CDR3: CASSRQGGHQETQYF; J: TRBJ2-5; V: TRBV2
CDR3: CSVEGSQSSYNEQFF; J: TRBJ2-1; V: TRBV29-1
CDR3: CASSHTGYNEQFF; J: TRBJ2-1; V: TRBV4-3
CDR3: CAWSGGGSLDTQYF; J: TRBJ2-3; V: TRBV30
CDR3: CASSYVGSGNTIYF; J: TRBJ1-3; V: TRBV6-5
CDR3: CASSRYRGRGTEAFF; J: TRBJ1-1; V: TRBV14
CDR3: CASSPGGTGIHEQYF; J: NA; V: TRBV28
CDR3: CASSRLAGRFDEQFF; J: TRBJ2-1; V: TRBV28
CDR3: CAAQGNTYEQYF; J: TRBJ2-7; V: TRBV10-3
CDR3: CASSRQGGDTGELFF; J: TRBJ2-2; V: TRBV6-1
CDR3: CASSQLTSGTEAFF; J: TRBJ1-1; V: TRBV4-1
CDR3: CASSFGDRASSPLHF; J: TRBJ1-6; V: TRBV7-6
CDR3: CASSTRQGTGELFF; J: TRBJ2-2; V: TRBV5-1
CDR3: CASSTNLGTDTQYF; J: TRBJ2-3; V: TRBV18
CDR3: CASSLQLAGATDTQYF; J: TRBJ2-3; V: TRBV7-2
CDR3: CASSLPGSSSYEQYF; J: TRBJ2-7; V: TRBV5-4
CDR3: CASKIGQGRTNEKLFF; J: TRBJ1-4; V: TRBV2
CDR3: CASSLGQGGSYEQYF; J: TRBJ2-7; V: TRBV7-2
CDR3: CATRTGSTDTQYF; J: TRBJ2-3; V: TRBV19
CDR3: CASTPTGFPSGRLDTQYF; J: TRBJ2-3; V: TRBV13
CDR3: CSVETGNTGELFF; J: TRBJ2-2; V: TRBV29-1
CDR3: CASSQTGLDGYTF; J: TRBJ1-2; V: TRBV5-1
CDR3: CASSPFSGQGGYEQYF; J: TRBJ2-7; V: TRBV4-1
CDR3: CASSYRRGNYGYTF; J: TRBJ1-2; V: TRBV6-6
CDR3: CASSQVGTGSNEQYF; J: TRBJ2-7; V: TRBV4-3
CDR3: CSVKSRDSLNEQFF; J: TRBJ2-1; V: TRBV29-1
CDR3: CASSLGGTHPTDTQYF; J: TRBJ2-3; V: TRBV5-4